This passage covers 17 T cell receptor beta chains from one sample sequenced in a study of graft-versus-host responses after intestinal transplantation. Using immunoSEQ multiplex PCR, the repertoire was profiled, and TCRdb retains in-frame clones only, with some absent. The data hold about 99,000 clones, with about nine tenths observed a single time. No cognate antigen is known for these TCRs. Sequencing was performed on unstimulated CD8+ T cells sorted from spleen or lymph node cells, taken before transplant. These receptors all stem from a human donor who was the organ donor for an intestinal transplant.

J is TRBJ2-3 and V is TRBV5-1; tentatively, D is TRBD2 (5 bases). Germline CDR1 and CDR2: SGHRS and YFSETQ. There are 15 residues in the CDR3. The germline V and J ends were trimmed by 3 bases and 4 bases, with 15 bases remaining between them. This chain's CDR3 is CASSSLALVPDTQYF. The CDR3 nucleotides are TGCGCCAGCAGCTCCCTAGCTCTCGTCCCAGATACGCAGTATTTT.

The chain carries TRBV28 and TRBJ2-5, with D perhaps TRBD2 (6 bases). CDR1 is MDHEN, CDR2 SYDVKM, per germline. This CDR3 comprises 15 residues. V was pared by 5 bases and J by 5 bases, with 18 bases between. In DNA form, the CDR3 reads TGTGCCAGCAGTCCCAGGACTATCCGGGCGGAGACCCAGTACTTC. Residues: CASSPRTIRAETQYF.

CDR3 sequence reads: CASSPLAGESYEQYF. DNA for the CDR3: TGTGCCAGCAGCCCCCTAGCGGGAGAGTCCTACGAGCAGTACTTC. V gene TRBV7-6 combines with J gene TRBJ2-7; 10 bases are shared with TRBD2. CDR1 is SGHVS, CDR2 FNYEAQ, per germline. The CDR3 covers 15 residues. V shed 5 bases, J shed 1 base, and the junction held 5 bases outside the gene matches.

V is TRBV4-1 and J is TRBJ2-5; perhaps TRBD2 as D (6 bases). V was clipped by 4 bases and J by 0 bases, with 15 bases between them. Germline V gene data show CDR1 as MGHRA and CDR2 as YSYEKL. The CDR3 extends over 16 amino acids. The DNA for the CDR3 is TGCGCCAGCAGCCCGGGCCTCGCGGGGTACCAAGAGACCCAGTACTTC. Encoded protein: CASSPGLAGYQETQYF.

V is TRBV7-9 and J is TRBJ1-1; TRBD1 might be the D (5 bases). The CDR3 consists of 12 residues. Trimming removed 6 bases at V and 6 bases at J, with 11 bases between. Germline V gene sequence: CDR1 SEHNR, CDR2 FQNEAQ (reference sequence). CDR3 nucleotides: TGTGCCAGCAGTATGGGGGGATCTGAAGCTTTCTTT. It translates to CASSMGGSEAFF.

The gene calls are TRBV29-1 and TRBJ1-2; D is unresolved. Trimming took 2 bases from V and 4 from J, leaving 8 bases between them. CDR1 is SQVTM, CDR2 ANQGSEA, per germline. This CDR3 comprises 12 residues. DNA for the CDR3: TGCAGCGTTGAATTCCCGAGCTATGGCTACACCTTC. This gives the protein CSVEFPSYGYTF.

V gene TRBV7-8 combines with J gene TRBJ2-1, with TRBD2 as a possible D gene (5 bases). Germline-derived CDR1 and CDR2 are SGHVS and FQNEAQ. This CDR3 is 15 amino acids long. V was pared by 7 bases and J by 5 bases, with 18 bases between. The CDR3 region has the DNA TGTGCCAGCATCCCCGGCCCAGCGGAGAACAATGAGCAGTTCTTC. Translating gives CASIPGPAENNEQFF. The whole variable domain, remainder taken from reference TRBV7-8 and TRBJ2-1, is GAGVSQSPRYKVAKRGQDVALRCDPISGHVSLFWYQQALGQGPEFLTYFQNEAQLDKSGLPSDRFFAERPEGSVSTLKIQRTQQEDSAVYLCASIPGPAENNEQFFGPGTRLTVL.

The chain is built from TRBV27 and TRBJ2-2, with D possibly being TRBD2 (5 bases). CDR3 length equals 15 residues. CDR1 is MNHEY and CDR2 is SMNVEV in the germline V gene (reference sequence). Trimming shortened V by 4 bases and J by 7 bases, and 16 bases separated the two germline ends. The CDR3 sequence: CASSSRTSRDGELFF. CDR3 nucleotides: TGTGCCAGCAGTTCTCGGACTTCCCGAGACGGGGAGCTGTTTTTT.

The chain has TRBV2 and TRBJ2-1; no firm D call. Looked up from germline, CDR1 is SNHLY and CDR2 is FYNNEI. This CDR3 is 12 amino acids long. V shed 3 bases and J shed 5 bases, with 5 bases lying between them. In DNA form, the CDR3 reads TGTGCCAGCAGTGACGGAGACAATGAGCAGTTCTTC. Protein product: CASSDGDNEQFF.

The J gene is TRBJ1-6, the V gene TRBV13, with TRBD1 as a possible D gene (6 bases). The CDR3 length is 15 residues. CDR1 and CDR2 from the germline V gene are PRHDT and FYEKMQ (reference sequence). V dropped 4 bases and J dropped 1 base, with 8 bases sitting between them. This CDR3 is CASSSDRSYNSPLHF. CDR3 coding DNA: TGTGCCAGCAGCTCCGACAGGTCCTATAATTCACCCCTCCACTTT.

The chain recombines TRBV4-1 with TRBJ2-7; no clear D. There are 13 residues in the CDR3. Germline CDR1 reads MGHRA; CDR2 reads YSYEKL. V was trimmed by 0 bases and J by 2 bases, leaving 5 bases between them. In DNA, the CDR3 is TGCGCCAGCAGCCAAGAATCGGCCTACGAGCAGTACTTC. It yields the protein CASSQESAYEQYF.

The chain combines TRBV6-1 with TRBJ2-1, with D possibly TRBD2 on 7 matching bases. This CDR3 spans 14 amino acids. With 7 bases removed from V and 1 base from J, the gap between germline ends came to 11 bases. In germline, CDR1 is MNHNS, CDR2 SASEGT. The CDR3 DNA sequence: TGTGCCAGCATGGGAGGGGGGTCCTACAATGAGCAGTTCTTC. It yields the protein CASMGGGSYNEQFF.

J is TRBJ2-2 and V is TRBV19; D gene uncertain. V dropped 8 bases and J dropped 1 base, with 11 bases sitting between them. CDR1 and CDR2 from the germline V gene are LNHDA and SQIVND (reference sequence). The CDR3 has 14 residues. In DNA, the CDR3 is TGTGCCAGTTTTGAACGAGGGAACACCGGGGAGCTGTTTTTT. This gives the protein CASFERGNTGELFF. Combining the CDR3 with reference TRBV19 and TRBJ2-2 gives the whole variable domain DGGITQSPKYLFRKEGQNVTLSCEQNLNHDAMYWYRQDPGQGLRLIYYSQIVNDFQKGDIAEGYSVSREKKESFPLTVTSAQKNPTAFYLCASFERGNTGELFFGEGSRLTVL.

This clone was seen only once. The chain carries TRBV2 and TRBJ2-7; TRBD2 is a possible D gene (6 bases). V was pared by 8 bases and J by 4 bases, with 24 bases between. Germline values: CDR1 SNHLY, CDR2 FYNNEI. The CDR3 runs 16 residues. The CDR3 reads CASHRPETSLRYEQYF. For the CDR3, the DNA is TGTGCCAGCCACCGTCCAGAAACTAGCTTAAGGTACGAGCAGTACTTC.

This sequence joins TRBV28 and TRBJ2-7; D perhaps matches TRBD2 (5 bases). V was pared by 1 base and J by 0 bases, with 7 bases between. The CDR3 consists of 14 residues. Germline CDR1 reads MDHEN; CDR2 reads SYDVKM. DNA of the CDR3: TGTGCCAGCAGTTTATCGGGGTCCTCCTACGAGCAGTACTTC. Amino acids: CASSLSGSSYEQYF.

This clone was picked up a small number of times. The V and J genes are TRBV6-5 and TRBJ2-7; a weak D match, TRBD2 (6 bases). Germline V gives CDR1 MNHEY, CDR2 SVGAGI. CDR3 size: 14 residues. V lost 4 bases, J lost 2 bases, and 12 bases lay in between. CDR3 coding DNA: TGTGCCAGCAGTTCCGGACTATCCGCCTACGAGCAGTACTTC. This codes for CASSSGLSAYEQYF.

V and J are TRBV27 and TRBJ1-1; possible D gene TRBD1, 5 bases. CDR1 is MNHEY, CDR2 SMNVEV, per germline (reference sequence). The CDR3 loop spans 13 amino acids. V lost 6 bases and J 5 bases, leaving 13 bases between the germline ends. CDR3 sequence reads: CASRPSGLTEAFF. DNA of the CDR3: TGTGCCAGCAGACCTTCGGGACTTACTGAAGCTTTCTTT.